This passage covers 14 T cell receptor beta chains from one sample sequenced in a study of beta chain features in type 1 diabetes. Reverse transcribing all isolated RNA meant expressed TCRB transcripts were sequenced. Data came from immunoSEQ multiplex PCR; TCRdb stores just in-frame clones and leaves some out. The sample yields roughly 250,000 clones, about 20% seen once. General study points: Shorter TCRB CDR3s, moderately but significantly so, marked every one of the four CD4+ subsets in Type 1 diabetes patients.

No antigen has been identified for these receptors. The sample consisted of naive CD4+ T cells from blood. The receptors stem from a woman in her 40s with type 1 diabetes.

This clone was seen only a few times. CDR3 protein: CASSFSGAGANVLTF. The CDR3 nucleotides read TGTGCCAGCAGCTTCTCAGGGGCCGGGGCCAACGTCCTGACTTTC. The V call is TRBV7-9, the J call TRBJ2-6, with a possible D match to TRBD1 (6 bases). Between the trimmed V and J ends, which lost 3 bases and 4 bases, there was a span of 10 bases. Germline CDR1 reads SEHNR; CDR2 reads FQNEAQ (reference sequence). CDR3 size: 15 residues.

This clone has only a few counts. The rearrangement joins TRBV11-1 to TRBJ1-2; 9 nucleotides align to TRBD1. The length of the CDR3 is 14 residues. Germline trimming cut 3 bases from V and 6 bases from J; bases unmatched to any gene: 5. Germline CDR1 and CDR2: SGHAT and FQDESV (reference sequence). The DNA for the CDR3 is TGTGCCAGCAGCTTGCAGGGGACAGGGAATGGCTACACCTTC. Translated: CASSLQGTGNGYTF.

The gene calls are TRBV6-6 and TRBJ2-7; no reliable D call. The V gene lost 1 base and the J gene lost 4 bases, with 8 bases spanning the gap. The germline V gene has CDR1 MNHNY and CDR2 SVGAGI (reference sequence). The CDR3 has 13 residues. This chain's CDR3 is CASSYWAPYEQYF. CDR3 bases: TGTGCCAGCAGTTACTGGGCCCCGTACGAGCAGTACTTC.

This clone was observed a handful of times. The CDR3 DNA reads as TGCGCCAGCAGCCAAGAATTCGGCGGGAGAGGGCAAGAGACCCAGTACTTC. It codes for CASSQEFGGRGQETQYF. The V and J genes are TRBV4-1 and TRBJ2-5; 7 nucleotides line up with TRBD2. V shed 0 bases and J 2 bases; nucleotides not matched to a gene: 9. The CDR3 totals 17 residues. The V gene's germline CDR1 is MGHRA and CDR2 YSYEKL.

The chain has TRBV19 and TRBJ1-2; D uncertain. The CDR3 is 11 residues long. The germline V gene encodes CDR1 LNHDA and CDR2 SQIVND (reference sequence). Trimming removed 7 bases from V and 0 bases from J, with 3 bases in between. The CDR3 bases are TGTGCCAGTACCGCTAACTATGGCTACACCTTC. Residues: CASTANYGYTF.

The V and J genes are TRBV9 and TRBJ1-1, with unresolved D. V lost 1 base and J lost 3, with 7 bases in between. The CDR3 has 13 residues. CDR1 SGDLS and CDR2 YYNGEE come from the germline V gene. In nucleotides, the CDR3 is TGTGCCAGCAGCGTACAGGCAGACACTGAAGCTTTCTTT. This gives the protein CASSVQADTEAFF.

This clone has only a few counts. Additional DNA sequences in this sample encode the identical CDR3. V usage is TRBV29-1 and J usage is TRBJ2-5; D possibly corresponds to TRBD1 (6 bases). Trimming took off 5 bases at V and 1 base at J, with 14 bases between the two ends. Germline V gene lookup returns CDR1 SQVTM and CDR2 ANQGSEA. The CDR3 runs 14 residues. CDR3 in amino acids: CSVLEGTSQETQYF. The CDR3 nucleotides are TGCAGCGTTCTGGAAGGGACATCCCAAGAGACCCAGTACTTC.

The CDR3 spells CASSLDVGGAADTQYF. The CDR3 bases are TGCGCCAGCAGCTTGGACGTGGGAGGAGCGGCAGATACGCAGTATTTT. The gene calls are TRBV5-1 and TRBJ2-3; maybe TRBD2 (6 bases). V lost 0 bases to trimming and J lost 4 bases, with 15 bases between them. The CDR3 is 16 residues long. From germline, CDR1 is SGHRS and CDR2 YFSETQ.

The chain combines TRBV5-1 with TRBJ1-2; tentatively, D is TRBD1 (6 bases). The germline V gene has CDR1 SGHRS and CDR2 YFSETQ. This CDR3 contains 13 residues. The V and J ends lost 4 bases and 3 bases respectively, with 10 bases between them. CDR3 DNA sequence: TGCGCCAGCAGCCTCGACAGGTACTATGGCTACACCTTC. Encoded protein: CASSLDRYYGYTF.

V is TRBV2 and J is TRBJ1-6, with D perhaps matching TRBD1 (6 bases). V lost 4 bases, J lost 8 bases, and 9 bases lay in between. This CDR3 region has 13 residues. The V gene's germline CDR1 is SNHLY and CDR2 FYNNEI. CDR3 loop: CASSGDIYSPLHF. CDR3 nucleotide sequence: TGTGCCAGCAGTGGGGACATTTATTCACCCCTCCACTTT.

The rearrangement uses TRBV15 and TRBJ2-3; D is unclear. This CDR3 has 15 amino acids. Germline V gene lookup returns CDR1 LNHNV and CDR2 YYDKDF (reference sequence). Trimming left V 0 bases short and J 2 bases short, with 9 bases between. CDR3 bases: TGTGCCACCAGCAGAGAAAACACCTTCACAGATACGCAGTATTTT. Translated: CATSRENTFTDTQYF. Full variable domain (missing parts from reference TRBV15 and TRBJ2-3): DAMVIQNPRYQVTQFGKPVTLSCSQTLNHNVMYWYQQKSSQAPKLLFHYYDKDFNNEADTPDNFQSRRPNTSFCFLDIRSPGLGDTAMYLCATSRENTFTDTQYFGPGTRLTVL.

This chain links TRBV5-6 with TRBJ2-2, with D unresolved. The V and J ends lost 0 bases and 2 bases respectively, with 11 bases between them. This CDR3 contains 16 residues. Germline values: CDR1 SGHDT, CDR2 YYEEEE. The CDR3 sequence: CASSLAGRPNTGELFF. The CDR3 DNA follows: TGTGCCAGCAGCTTGGCCGGCAGGCCAAACACCGGGGAGCTGTTTTTT.

The chain's CDR3 is CASRRTVEAFF. The CDR3 DNA reads TGTGCCAGCAGGAGGACAGTTGAAGCTTTCTTT. The chain has TRBV28 and TRBJ1-1; D may be TRBD1 (6 bases). This CDR3 has 11 residues. The V end was cut by 6 bases, the J end by 7 bases, with 9 bases between. Germline V CDR1 and CDR2: MDHEN, SYDVKM.

The V call is TRBV6-5, the J call TRBJ1-1; D is undetermined. Germline lookup yields CDR1 MNHEY and CDR2 SVGAGI. V gave up 6 bases and J gave up 6 bases, with 17 bases separating them. There are 14 residues in the CDR3. Here the CDR3 DNA reads TGTGCCAGCAGATTCAATCGGGGTCGCGCTGAAGCTTTCTTT. Amino acids: CASRFNRGRAEAFF.